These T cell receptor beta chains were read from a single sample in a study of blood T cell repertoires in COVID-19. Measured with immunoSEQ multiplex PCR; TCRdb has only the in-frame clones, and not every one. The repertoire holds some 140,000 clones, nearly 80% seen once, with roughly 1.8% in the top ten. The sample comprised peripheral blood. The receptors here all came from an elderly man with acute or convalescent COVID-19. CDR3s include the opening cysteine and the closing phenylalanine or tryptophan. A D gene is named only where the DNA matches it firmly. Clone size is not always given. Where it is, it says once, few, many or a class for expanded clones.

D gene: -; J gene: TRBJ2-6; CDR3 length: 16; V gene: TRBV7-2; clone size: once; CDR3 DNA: TGTGCCAGCAGCTTCGCGCTGTCCTCTGGGGCCAACGTCCTGACTTTC; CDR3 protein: CASSFALSSGANVLTF
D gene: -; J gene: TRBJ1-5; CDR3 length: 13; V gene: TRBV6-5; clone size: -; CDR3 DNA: TGTGCCATCCGCGGAGGGATCAATCAGCCCCAGCATTTT; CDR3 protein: CAIRGGINQPQHF
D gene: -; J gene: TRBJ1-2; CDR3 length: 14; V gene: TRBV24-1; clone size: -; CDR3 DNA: TGTGCCACCGGAGGGGCAGAAAATAACTATGGCTACACCTTC; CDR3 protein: CATGGAENNYGYTF
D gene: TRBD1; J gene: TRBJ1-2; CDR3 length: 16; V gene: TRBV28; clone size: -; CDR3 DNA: TGTGCCAGCAGTCCCGATTCAGGGACAGGGTTAAGTGGCTACACCTTC; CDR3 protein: CASSPDSGTGLSGYTF
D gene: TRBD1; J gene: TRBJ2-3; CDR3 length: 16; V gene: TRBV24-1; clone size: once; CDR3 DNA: TGTGCCACCAGTGATTTGGGGCAGGGGGCGCAAGATACGCAGTATTTT; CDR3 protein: CATSDLGQGAQDTQYF
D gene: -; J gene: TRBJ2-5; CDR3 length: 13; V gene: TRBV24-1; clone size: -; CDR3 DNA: TGTGCCACCAGCATGGGAGATCGGGAGACCCAGTACTTC; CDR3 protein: CATSMGDRETQYF
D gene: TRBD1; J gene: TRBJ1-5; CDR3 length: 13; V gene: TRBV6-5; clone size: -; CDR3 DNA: TGTGCCGTCCGCAGGGGGCTAGGACAGCCCCAGCATTTT; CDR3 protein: CAVRRGLGQPQHF
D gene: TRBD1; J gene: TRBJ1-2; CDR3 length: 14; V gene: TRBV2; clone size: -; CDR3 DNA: TGTGCCAGCAGCGAAGGGGACAGGGGTGATGGCTACACCTTC; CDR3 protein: CASSEGDRGDGYTF
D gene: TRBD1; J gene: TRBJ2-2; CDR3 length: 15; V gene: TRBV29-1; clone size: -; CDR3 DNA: TGCAGCGTTGTTCGGCGGACAGGGAAACCCGGGGAGCTGTTTTTT; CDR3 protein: CSVVRRTGKPGELFF
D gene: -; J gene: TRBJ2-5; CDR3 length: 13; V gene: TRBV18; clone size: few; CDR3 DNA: TGTGCCAGCTCACAGGGGAACCAAGAGACCCAGTACTTC; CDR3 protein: CASSQGNQETQYF
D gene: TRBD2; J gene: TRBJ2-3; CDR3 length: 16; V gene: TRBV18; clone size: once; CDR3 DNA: TGTGCCAGCTCACCGCCGGGGACTAGCGGGGGAGATACGCAGTATTTT; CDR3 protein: CASSPPGTSGGDTQYF